This TCR beta chain was obtained from a study of shared clonotypes between healthy human individuals. The method was immunoSEQ multiplex PCR; TCRdb's version includes in-frame clones alone and lacks a portion of them. The table records approximately 2,000,000 clones, 85% to 95% of them present only once. The CDR3 is made up of 13 amino acids. Per the germline V gene, CDR1 is MNHNS and CDR2 is SASEGT. Deletions cut 6 bases from V and 1 base from J, with 9 bases between. Points on this clone: Other DNA sequences from this sample encode an identical CDR3 as well.

The donor population consisted of healthy HIV-negative adults with no recent acute infections or vaccinations. J is TRBJ1-1 and V is TRBV6-1; tentative D call: TRBD1 (5 bases). The specimen was naive CD4+ T cells from PBMCs. Noted subset: CD45RA+ positively selected. This receptor was obtained from a man between 18 and 35 years old in good health. Some clones in this sample may be carry-over from other donors' samples. CDR3 sequence: CASRGTGNTEAFF. The CDR3 DNA sequence: TGTGCCAGCAGGGGAACAGGGAACACTGAAGCTTTCTTT.